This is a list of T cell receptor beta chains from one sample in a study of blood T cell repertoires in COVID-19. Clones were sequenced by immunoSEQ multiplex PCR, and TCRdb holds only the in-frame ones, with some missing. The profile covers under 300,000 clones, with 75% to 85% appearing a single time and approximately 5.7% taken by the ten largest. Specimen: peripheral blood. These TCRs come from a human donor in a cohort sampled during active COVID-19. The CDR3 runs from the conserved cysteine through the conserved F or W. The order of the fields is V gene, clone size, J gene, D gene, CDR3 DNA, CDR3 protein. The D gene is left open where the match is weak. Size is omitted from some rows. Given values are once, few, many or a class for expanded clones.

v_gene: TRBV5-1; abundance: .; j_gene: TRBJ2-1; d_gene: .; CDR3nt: TGCGCCAGCAGCTTTGGGGGCGGGGGTTCTTACAATGAGCAGTTCTTC; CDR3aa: CASSFGGGGSYNEQFF
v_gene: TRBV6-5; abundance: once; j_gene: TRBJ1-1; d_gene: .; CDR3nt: TGTGCCAGCAGTCTGCGCTTGAGCACTGAAGCTTTCTTT; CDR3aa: CASSLRLSTEAFF
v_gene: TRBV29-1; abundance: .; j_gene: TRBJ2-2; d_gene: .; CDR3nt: TGCAGCGTTGGGCAGGGGCCGTACACCGGGGAGCTGTTTTTT; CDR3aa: CSVGQGPYTGELFF
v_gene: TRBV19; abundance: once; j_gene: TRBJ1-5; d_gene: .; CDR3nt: TGTGCCCCTGAAGACGCAGGGGAAAGGGGCAATCAGCCCCAGCATTTT; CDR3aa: CAPEDAGERGNQPQHF
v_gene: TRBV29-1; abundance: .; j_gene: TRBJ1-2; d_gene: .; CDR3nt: TGCAGCGTTGAAGATCAATCGGAAGGGGACAATGGCTACACCTTC; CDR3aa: CSVEDQSEGDNGYTF
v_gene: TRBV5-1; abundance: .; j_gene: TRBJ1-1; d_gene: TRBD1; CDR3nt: TGCGCCAGCAGCCCGGGGACAGGGGGCAACCCAGCTTTCTTT; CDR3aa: CASSPGTGGNPAFF
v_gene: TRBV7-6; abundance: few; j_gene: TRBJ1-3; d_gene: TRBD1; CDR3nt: TGTGCCAGCAGCTACCCGGGACAGGGGAACACCATATATTTT; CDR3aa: CASSYPGQGNTIYF
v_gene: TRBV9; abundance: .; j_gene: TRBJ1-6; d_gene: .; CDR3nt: TGTGCCAGCAGCGTAGGGAACAGGGTTTCACCCCTCCACTTT; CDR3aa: CASSVGNRVSPLHF
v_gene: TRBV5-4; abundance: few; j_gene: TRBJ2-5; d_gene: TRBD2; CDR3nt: TGTGCCAGCAGCCCCAAGGGACTAGCGGGAGCGGGTCAAGAGACCCAGTACTTC; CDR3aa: CASSPKGLAGAGQETQYF
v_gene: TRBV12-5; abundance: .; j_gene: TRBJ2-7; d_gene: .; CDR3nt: TGTGCTAGTGCCAGGTCGAGCTCCTACGAGCAGTACTTC; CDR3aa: CASARSSSYEQYF
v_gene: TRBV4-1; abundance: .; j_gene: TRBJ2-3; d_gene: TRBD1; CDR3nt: TGCGCCAGCAGCCGGACAGGATACACAGATACGCAGTATTTT; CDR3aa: CASSRTGYTDTQYF
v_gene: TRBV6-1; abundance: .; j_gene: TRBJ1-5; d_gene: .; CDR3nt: TGTGCCAGCAGTGACAGGGGTTTCAATCAGCCCCAGCATTTT; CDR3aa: CASSDRGFNQPQHF
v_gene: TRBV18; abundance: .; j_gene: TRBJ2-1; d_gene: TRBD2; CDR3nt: TGTGCCAGCTCACCACTAGGGACTAGCGGGGTTAGCTCCTACAATGAGCAGTTCTTC; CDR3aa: CASSPLGTSGVSSYNEQFF
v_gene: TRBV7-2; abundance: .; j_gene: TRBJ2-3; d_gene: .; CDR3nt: TGTGCCAGCAGCCGTCCCGAGAGGGTTCGGGCAGATACGCAGTATTTT; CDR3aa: CASSRPERVRADTQYF
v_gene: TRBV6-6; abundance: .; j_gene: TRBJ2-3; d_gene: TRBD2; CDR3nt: TGTGCCAGCATGTCCACAGGCGGGAGGACAGATACGCAGTATTTT; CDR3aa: CASMSTGGRTDTQYF
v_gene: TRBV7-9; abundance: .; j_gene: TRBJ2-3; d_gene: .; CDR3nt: TGTGCCATCAATACGCAGTATTTT; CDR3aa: CAINTQYF
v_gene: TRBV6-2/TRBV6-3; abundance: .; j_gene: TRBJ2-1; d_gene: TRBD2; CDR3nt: TGTGCCAGCATCCCCCCCGAGGCGGGAGGGGGACTAGCGGGACCCTCCAACAATGAGCAGTTCTTC; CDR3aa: CASIPPEAGGGLAGPSNNEQFF
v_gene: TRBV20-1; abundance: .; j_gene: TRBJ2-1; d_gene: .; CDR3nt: TGCAGTGCTAGAGCAACTTACGAGCAGTTCTTC; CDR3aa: CSARATYEQFF
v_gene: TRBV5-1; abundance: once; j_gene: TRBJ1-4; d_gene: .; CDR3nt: TGCGCCAGCAGGTCGGCGGGGAGAGCTAATGAAAAACTGTTTTTT; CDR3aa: CASRSAGRANEKLFF
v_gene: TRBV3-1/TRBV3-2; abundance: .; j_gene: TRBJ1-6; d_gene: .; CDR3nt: TGTGCCAGCAGCCAAGATATCGGGGGCTATAATTCACCCCTCCACTTT; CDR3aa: CASSQDIGGYNSPLHF
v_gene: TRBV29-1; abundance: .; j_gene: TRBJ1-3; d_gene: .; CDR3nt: TGCAGCGTTGCGGGGGGTCTCCCTGGAAACACCATATATTTT; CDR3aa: CSVAGGLPGNTIYF
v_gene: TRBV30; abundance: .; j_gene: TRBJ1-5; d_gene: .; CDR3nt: TGTGCCTGGAGTGTACTTGAGGCCCTCAATCAGCCCCAGCATTTT; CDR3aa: CAWSVLEALNQPQHF
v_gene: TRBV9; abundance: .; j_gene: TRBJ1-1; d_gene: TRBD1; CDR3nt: TGTGCCAGCAGCCGTGACCGGGACAGGGGTAGGACTGAAGCTTTCTTT; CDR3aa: CASSRDRDRGRTEAFF
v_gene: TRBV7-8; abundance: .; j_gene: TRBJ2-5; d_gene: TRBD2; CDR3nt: TGTGCCAGCAGCTTATCCGGGACTAGTAAGGAGACCCAGTACTTC; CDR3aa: CASSLSGTSKETQYF
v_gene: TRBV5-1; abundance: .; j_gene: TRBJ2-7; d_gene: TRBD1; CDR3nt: TGCGCCAGCAGCTCGGGACAGACGGCGGGCGAGCAGTACTTC; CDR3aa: CASSSGQTAGEQYF
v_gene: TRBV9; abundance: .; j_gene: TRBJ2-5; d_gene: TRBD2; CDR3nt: TGTGCCAGCAGCCCCCTGACGGGGGGGGTCGGGGAGACCCAGTACTTC; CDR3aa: CASSPLTGGVGETQYF
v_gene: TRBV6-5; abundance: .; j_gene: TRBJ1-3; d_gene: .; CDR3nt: TGTGCCAGCAGTCCAACCGACAGATGGGGCACCATATATTTT; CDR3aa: CASSPTDRWGTIYF
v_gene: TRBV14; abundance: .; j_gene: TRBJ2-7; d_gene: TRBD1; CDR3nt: TGTGCCAGCAGCCAAGGGACAGGGGTAATGACCTACGAGCAGTACTTC; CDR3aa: CASSQGTGVMTYEQYF
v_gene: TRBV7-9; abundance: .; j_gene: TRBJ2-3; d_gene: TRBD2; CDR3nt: TGTGCCAGCAGCTCGGGGGCGGGAGGGCGGTATACGCAGTATTTT; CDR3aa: CASSSGAGGRYTQYF